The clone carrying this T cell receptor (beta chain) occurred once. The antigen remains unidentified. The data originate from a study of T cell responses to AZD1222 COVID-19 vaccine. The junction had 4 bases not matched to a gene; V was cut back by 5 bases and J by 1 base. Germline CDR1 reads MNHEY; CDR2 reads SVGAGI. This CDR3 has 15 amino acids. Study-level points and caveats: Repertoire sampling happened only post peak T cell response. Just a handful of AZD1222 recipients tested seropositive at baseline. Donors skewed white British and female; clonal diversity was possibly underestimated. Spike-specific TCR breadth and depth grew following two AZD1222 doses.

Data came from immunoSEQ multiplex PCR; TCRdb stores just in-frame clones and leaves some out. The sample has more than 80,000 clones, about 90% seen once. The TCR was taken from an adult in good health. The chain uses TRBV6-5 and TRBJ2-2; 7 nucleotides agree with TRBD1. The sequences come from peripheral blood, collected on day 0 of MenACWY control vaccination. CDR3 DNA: TGTGCCAGCAGTAGACAGGGTTGGAACACCGGGGAGCTGTTTTTT. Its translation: CASSRQGWNTGELFF.